This T cell receptor beta chain was profiled in a study of T cells after yellow fever vaccination. Findings and caveats of the study: Booster samples showed a return of most primary-vaccination clones (around 95% CD4, 88% CD8).

TCRdb itself ran the 5' RACE reads through MiXCR, one entry per CDR3 protein. The data contain about 430,000 distinct CDR3 sequences, 15% to 20% of them singletons. Germline lookup yields CDR1 SGHAT and CDR2 FQDESV (reference sequence). The CDR3 runs to 15 residues. Trimming removed 3 bases from V and 2 bases from J, with 11 bases in between. This clonotype was observed a few times. What it binds is unknown. The chain employs TRBV11-1 and TRBJ1-5; D may be TRBD1 (5 bases). This TCR was sampled from a man younger than 35 who received the YFV17D yellow fever vaccine. Sequences were derived from PBMCs, sampled before the yellow fever booster vaccination. The CDR3 here is CASSLTGDGNQPQHF. CDR3 nucleotide sequence: TGTGCCAGCAGCTTGACCGGGGACGGCAATCAGCCCCAGCATTTT.